Below, 32 T cell receptor beta chains from the same sample are listed, as sequenced in a study of T cell responses to AZD1222 COVID-19 vaccine (dated by TCRdb to the early 2020s). The time point label corresponds to: baseline before first vaccination. The library was produced with the immunoSEQ multiplex PCR assay. The table comes from immuneACCESS by way of TCRdb, which keeps in-frame sequences with V and J called. Part of the clones is missing from these tables; in studies checked, under half for an unresolved V gene and the rest for unknown reasons. This sample comprises 150,000 or so clones, approximately 90% of them detected only once. The top ten clonotypes cover 4% to 6% of the sample. The sample in question was peripheral blood, obtained on day 0 of AZD1222 vaccination. Receptors originate from an adult in good health.

The CDR3 spells CATSRGLYETQYF. CDR3 nucleotide sequence: TGTGCCACCAGCAGAGGACTGTACGAGACCCAGTACTTC. This chain connects TRBV15 to TRBJ2-5; D not resolved. V dropped 1 base and J dropped 5 bases, with 8 bases sitting between them. CDR1 and CDR2 from the germline V gene are LNHNV and YYDKDF (reference sequence). CDR3 length equals 13 residues.

This chain connects TRBV2 to TRBJ2-7, with D possibly TRBD1 on 6 matching bases. With 9 bases removed from V and 4 bases from J, the gap between germline ends came to 19 bases. CDR1 and CDR2 (germline): SNHLY, FYNNEI. This CDR3 contains 14 residues. CDR3 protein: CASSGGTGPYEQYF. In DNA, the CDR3 is TGTGCCAGTTCTGGCGGTACAGGGCCGTACGAGCAGTACTTC.

This rearrangement joins TRBV12-3 or TRBV12-4 to TRBJ1-2; D is unresolved. This CDR3 comprises 12 residues. V lost 5 bases and J lost 4, with 8 bases in between. CDR3 loop: CASSRTSYGYTF. Written as DNA, the CDR3 is TGTGCCAGCAGTCGAACAAGCTATGGCTACACCTTC.

The chain combines TRBV9 with TRBJ2-5, with 9 positions matching TRBD2. CDR3 length: 16 residues. The V gene's germline CDR1 is SGDLS and CDR2 YYNGEE. V gave up 1 base and J gave up 4 bases; unmatched junction bases: 8. CDR3 DNA sequence: TGTGCCAGCAGCGTAAATTTAGCGGGGGTCGGAGAGACCCAGTACTTC. It encodes CASSVNLAGVGETQYF.

The chain is built from TRBV4-1 and TRBJ1-4; unclear D gene. This CDR3 is built from 14 residues. V lost 6 bases to trimming and J lost 0 bases, with 8 bases between them. Germline V gene lookup returns CDR1 MGHRA and CDR2 YSYEKL. The CDR3 region is CASSSHSTNEKLFF. The CDR3 coding sequence is TGCGCCAGCAGTTCTCACTCAACTAATGAAAAACTGTTTTTT.

The V and J genes are TRBV29-1 and TRBJ1-1, with D perhaps matching TRBD1 (6 bases). The V end lost 6 bases, the J end lost 3 bases, and 14 bases lay between the germline ends. This CDR3 is built from 13 residues. The germline V gene encodes CDR1 SQVTM and CDR2 ANQGSEA. CDR3 bases: TGCAGCGTCCTTAGGGGGAGGGACACTGAAGCTTTCTTT. It encodes CSVLRGRDTEAFF. Drawing the rest from reference TRBV29-1 and TRBJ1-1, the complete variable domain is SAVISQKPSRDICQRGTSLTIQCQVDSQVTMMFWYRQQPGQSLTLIATANQGSEATYESGFVIDKFPISRPNLTFSTLTVSNMSPEDSSIYLCSVLRGRDTEAFFGQGTRLTVV.

This clone came up a few times. The chain is built from TRBV5-1 and TRBJ1-6, with unresolved D. This CDR3 comprises 13 residues. Germline-derived CDR1 and CDR2 are SGHRS and YFSETQ. Trimming cost V 4 bases and J 6 bases, with 8 bases left between them. CDR3 residues: CASSDEFNSPLHF. The CDR3 nucleotides are TGCGCCAGCAGCGACGAGTTTAATTCACCCCTCCACTTT.

This clone came up a few times. The chain uses TRBV7-9 and TRBJ1-4; D is possibly TRBD1 (6 bases). Trimming stripped 5 bases from V and 3 bases from J, with 10 bases between. This CDR3 is built from 14 residues. Germline values: CDR1 SEHNR, CDR2 FQNEAQ (reference sequence). This CDR3 reads CASSIRGSNEKLFF. The CDR3 nucleotides read TGTGCCAGCAGCATCAGGGGTTCTAATGAAAAACTGTTTTTT.

This chain uses TRBV21-1 with TRBJ2-1; the listed D gene, TRBD1, was not tested against the DNA. TRBV21-1 represents a pseudogene. There are 17 residues in the CDR3. CDR3 region: CASSTETPGQNVTEQFF. The CDR3 DNA sequence: TGTGCCAGCAGCACTGAAACCCCGGGACAGAATGTCACTGAGCAGTTCTTC.

The rearrangement links TRBV7-9 to TRBJ1-5; D remains unclear. This CDR3 is built from 12 residues. Germline assignment: CDR1 SEHNR and CDR2 FQNEAQ (reference sequence). Trimming left V 0 bases short and J 9 bases short, with 6 bases between. CDR3 amino acids: CASSLAALPQHF. CDR3 nucleotide sequence: TGTGCCAGCAGCTTAGCTGCTCTGCCCCAGCATTTT.

The CDR3 is CASTTKGGISYNSPLHF. The CDR3 DNA is TGTGCCAGCACCACCAAGGGCGGGATCTCCTATAATTCACCCCTCCACTTT. This chain connects TRBV5-4 to TRBJ1-6; no clear D gene. Germline assignment: CDR1 SGHNT and CDR2 YYREEE (reference sequence). Trimming removed 6 bases at V and 0 bases at J, with 16 bases between. This CDR3 comprises 17 residues. The entire variable domain, with the rest obtained from reference TRBV5-4 and TRBJ1-6, is as follows: ETGVTQSPTHLIKTRGQQVTLRCSSQSGHNTVSWYQQALGQGPQFIFQYYREEENGRGNFPPRFSGLQFPNYSSELNVNALELDDSALYLCASTTKGGISYNSPLHFGNGTRLTVT.

V gene TRBV6-5 combines with J gene TRBJ2-5; 8 bases match TRBD2. V lost 6 bases to trimming and J lost 0 bases; unmatched junction nucleotides: 6. From germline, CDR1 is MNHEY and CDR2 SVGAGI. The CDR3 has 15 amino acids. The CDR3 reads CASSSAGEYQETQYF. As DNA, the CDR3 is TGTGCCAGCAGCTCAGCGGGGGAGTACCAAGAGACCCAGTACTTC.

The V and J genes are TRBV7-2 and TRBJ2-1; D may correspond to TRBD1 or TRBD2 (6 bases each). Trimming took off 4 bases at V and 8 bases at J, with 15 bases between the two ends. CDR1 is SGHTA, CDR2 FQGNSA, per germline. The CDR3 is 14 amino acids. The CDR3 loop is CASSSLRGPDEQFF. CDR3 in DNA: TGTGCCAGCAGCTCCCTTCGGGGGCCGGATGAGCAGTTCTTC. Full variable domain (remainder filled in from reference TRBV7-2 and TRBJ2-1): GAGVSQSPSNKVTEKGKDVELRCDPISGHTALYWYRQSLGQGLEFLIYFQGNSAPDKSGLPSDRFSAERTGGSVSTLTIQRTQQEDSAVYLCASSSLRGPDEQFFGPGTRLTVL.

The J gene is TRBJ1-2, the V gene TRBV18; TRBD1 aligns across 10 bases. The ends lost 3 bases at V and 6 bases at J; junction bases unmatched: 7. In germline, CDR1 is KGHSH, CDR2 LQKENI. The CDR3 runs to 15 residues. The CDR3 loop reads CASSPRTGGQNGYTF. The CDR3 DNA sequence: TGTGCCAGCTCACCGAGGACAGGGGGACAGAATGGCTACACCTTC.

This chain connects TRBV29-1 to TRBJ2-1; the match to TRBD2 covers 11 bases. CDR3 length equals 17 residues. The J segment lost 8 bases and the V segment lost 5 bases, leaving 17 bases of the junction unmatched. Germline CDR1 reads SQVTM; CDR2 reads ANQGSEA. CDR3 bases: TGCAGCGTTTTCTCTCAAACTAGCGGGAGACAGTCTTATGAGCAGTTCTTC. Its translation: CSVFSQTSGRQSYEQFF.

V is TRBV29-1 and J is TRBJ2-5, with a tentative D call TRBD1 (6 bases). CDR1 is SQVTM and CDR2 is ANQGSEA in the germline V gene. Trimming took off 8 bases at V and 3 bases at J, with 13 bases between the two ends. The length of the CDR3 is 12 residues. The chain's CDR3 is CSSRTEKETQYF. For the CDR3, the DNA is TGCAGCTCTCGGACAGAAAAAGAGACCCAGTACTTC. Filled out from reference TRBV29-1 and TRBJ2-5, the complete variable domain reads SAVISQKPSRDICQRGTSLTIQCQVDSQVTMMFWYRQQPGQSLTLIATANQGSEATYESGFVIDKFPISRPNLTFSTLTVSNMSPEDSSIYLCSSRTEKETQYFGPGTRLLVL.

The chain links TRBV5-8 to TRBJ1-2, with D unclear. The V gene lost 4 bases and the J gene lost 0 bases, with 13 bases spanning the gap. The germline CDR1 and CDR2 sequences are SGHTS and YDEGEE. This CDR3 has 15 amino acids. The CDR3 sequence: CASSLRVTPNYGYTF. The CDR3 DNA follows: TGTGCCAGCAGCCTTCGAGTGACACCTAACTATGGCTACACCTTC. The full variable domain, completed using reference TRBV5-8 and TRBJ1-2, is EAGVTQSPTHLIKTRGQQATLRCSPISGHTSVYWYQQALGLGLQFLLWYDEGEERNRGNFPPRFSGRQFPNYSSELNVNALELEDSALYLCASSLRVTPNYGYTFGSGTRLTVV.

This chain joins TRBV4-2 and TRBJ2-3, with D unclear. Between the trimmed V and J ends, which lost 0 bases and 1 base, there was a span of 5 bases. CDR1 and CDR2 from the germline V gene are LGHNA and YNFKEQ. This CDR3 is built from 14 residues. CDR3 coding DNA: TGTGCCAGCAGCCAAGAGACTGGCACAGATACGCAGTATTTT. Protein: CASSQETGTDTQYF.

Notes on this clone: Germline and junction disagree at one end, which may indicate a read error. V usage is TRBV28 and J usage is TRBJ2-7; 8 nucleotides line up with TRBD1. The CDR3 contains 14 residues. The germline V gene has CDR1 MDHEN and CDR2 SYDVKM. CDR3 sequence reads: CASSPPPGTGSNNF. In DNA form, the CDR3 reads TGTGCCAGCAGCCCCCCACCCGGGACAGGTTCGAATAACTTC. Together with reference TRBV28 and TRBJ2-7, the CDR3 gives the full variable domain: DVKVTQSSRYLVKRTGEKVFLECVQDMDHENMFWYRQDPGLGLRLIYFSYDVKMKEKGDIPEGYSVSREKKERFSLILESASTNQTSMYLCASSPPPGTGSNNFGPGTRLTVT.

The chain has TRBV4-1 and TRBJ1-1; D is unclear. Trimming removed 5 bases from V and 14 bases from J, with 21 bases in between. The length of the CDR3 is 13 residues. Per the germline V gene, CDR1 is MGHRA and CDR2 is YSYEKL. CDR3 residues: CASSTPWTGDPFF. The CDR3 DNA is TGCGCCAGCAGCACTCCCTGGACGGGCGACCCATTCTTT.

The gene calls are TRBV5-1 and TRBJ2-3; TRBD1 matches 10 bases. CDR1 is SGHRS and CDR2 is YFSETQ in the germline V gene. CDR3 length: 17 amino acids. The ends lost 1 base at V and 6 bases at J; junction bases unmatched: 11. CDR3 protein: CASSLFLRTGGLDTQYF. The DNA of the CDR3 is TGCGCCAGCAGCTTGTTCTTGAGGACAGGGGGTTTGGATACGCAGTATTTT.

The chain carries TRBV2 and TRBJ2-5, with TRBD2 identical over 10 bases. V was pared by 4 bases and J by 7 bases, with 0 bases of the junction left unmatched. The CDR3 totals 12 residues. CDR1 and CDR2 (germline): SNHLY, FYNNEI. This CDR3 reads CASSGLAGTQYF. The CDR3 DNA follows: TGTGCCAGCAGTGGACTAGCGGGGACCCAGTACTTC.

The sample holds a few counts of this clone. The rearrangement uses TRBV18 and TRBJ1-2, with TRBD1 identical over 10 bases. The CDR3 is 15 residues long. V gave up 5 bases and J gave up 1 base; unmatched junction bases: 4. The germline V gene has CDR1 KGHSH and CDR2 LQKENI. The chain's CDR3 is CASSTGDRGNYGYTF. As DNA, the CDR3 is TGTGCCAGCTCAACGGGGGACAGGGGTAACTATGGCTACACCTTC.

V gene TRBV18 combines with J gene TRBJ2-7; D possibly corresponds to TRBD1 (6 bases). Germline loops: CDR1 KGHSH, CDR2 LQKENI. The CDR3 consists of 15 residues. Trimming shortened V by 4 bases and J by 0 bases, and 13 bases separated the two germline ends. CDR3 coding DNA: TGTGCCAGCTCACAGGGAACCAGGGGCTCCTACGAGCAGTACTTC. This encodes CASSQGTRGSYEQYF.

The genes are TRBV27 and TRBJ2-3; weak D call: TRBD1 (6 bases). The CDR3 covers 15 residues. V lost 3 bases to trimming and J lost 0 bases, with 10 bases between them. The germline V gene has CDR1 MNHEY and CDR2 SMNVEV (reference sequence). The CDR3 protein is CASSLVGASTDTQYF. The CDR3 DNA follows: TGTGCCAGCAGTTTGGTGGGGGCTAGCACAGATACGCAGTATTTT.

The rearrangement joins TRBV12-3 or TRBV12-4 to TRBJ2-1, with TRBD2 as a possible D gene (6 bases). The V gene lost 6 bases and the J gene lost 4 bases, with 10 bases spanning the gap. The CDR3 sequence is 13 residues long. In DNA form, the CDR3 reads TGTGCCAGCAGATGGGACTTTTACAATGAGCAGTTCTTC. It specifies CASRWDFYNEQFF.

J is TRBJ1-4 and V is TRBV7-2; D ambiguous. The CDR3 has 14 amino acids. V shed 2 bases and J shed 6 bases, with 10 bases lying between them. Germline CDR1 and CDR2: SGHTA and FQGNSA. The CDR3 DNA reads as TGTGCCAGCAGCTTATGGGTAGGGCATGAAAAACTGTTTTTT. This codes for CASSLWVGHEKLFF. The whole variable domain, filled in from reference TRBV7-2 and TRBJ1-4, reads GAGVSQSPSNKVTEKGKDVELRCDPISGHTALYWYRQSLGQGLEFLIYFQGNSAPDKSGLPSDRFSAERTGGSVSTLTIQRTQQEDSAVYLCASSLWVGHEKLFFGSGTQLSVL.

This sequence joins TRBV5-1 and TRBJ1-2; a possible D gene is TRBD1 (6 bases). Trimming took 1 base from V and 7 from J, leaving 11 bases between them. CDR1 is SGHRS, CDR2 YFSETQ, per germline. This CDR3 has 13 residues. CDR3 DNA: TGCGCCAGCAGCTTGACAGGGTACTCTGGCTACACCTTC. This gives the protein CASSLTGYSGYTF.

J is TRBJ2-1 and V is TRBV4-2; D is perhaps TRBD1 (5 bases). V was clipped by 3 bases and J by 2 bases, with 11 bases between them. The CDR3 extends over 15 amino acids. Germline-derived CDR1 and CDR2 are LGHNA and YNFKEQ. The CDR3 loop reads CASSHARGPYNEQFF. DNA of the CDR3: TGTGCCAGCAGCCATGCTAGGGGTCCCTACAATGAGCAGTTCTTC.

The DNA of the CDR3 is TGTGCCAGCAGCTTAGAGGGGCGCGGATACATTCAGTACTTC. Its translation is CASSLEGRGYIQYF. The chain couples TRBV13 to TRBJ2-4; the D gene is possibly TRBD1 (5 bases). V gave up 1 base and J gave up 8 bases, with 12 bases separating them. Germline CDR1 is PRHDT and CDR2 is FYEKMQ (reference sequence). The CDR3 loop spans 14 amino acids.

This sequence joins TRBV5-1 and TRBJ1-4; D may be TRBD1 (6 bases). The CDR3 spans 17 residues. The V end was cut by 0 bases, the J end by 3 bases, with 15 bases between. Germline CDR1 SGHRS, CDR2 YFSETQ. The CDR3, as DNA: TGCGCCAGCAGCTTGGTCGCTCCAGGGGCATCTAATGAAAAACTGTTTTTT. It specifies CASSLVAPGASNEKLFF.

The V gene is TRBV29-1, the J gene TRBJ2-5, with 8 bases lining up with TRBD2. The J segment lost 4 bases and the V segment lost 3 bases, leaving 7 bases of the junction unmatched. This CDR3 has 14 residues. Per germline, CDR1 SQVTM and CDR2 ANQGSEA. This CDR3 reads CSVDGGAGGETQYF. CDR3 sequence (DNA): TGCAGCGTTGACGGGGGGGCAGGCGGAGAGACCCAGTACTTC.